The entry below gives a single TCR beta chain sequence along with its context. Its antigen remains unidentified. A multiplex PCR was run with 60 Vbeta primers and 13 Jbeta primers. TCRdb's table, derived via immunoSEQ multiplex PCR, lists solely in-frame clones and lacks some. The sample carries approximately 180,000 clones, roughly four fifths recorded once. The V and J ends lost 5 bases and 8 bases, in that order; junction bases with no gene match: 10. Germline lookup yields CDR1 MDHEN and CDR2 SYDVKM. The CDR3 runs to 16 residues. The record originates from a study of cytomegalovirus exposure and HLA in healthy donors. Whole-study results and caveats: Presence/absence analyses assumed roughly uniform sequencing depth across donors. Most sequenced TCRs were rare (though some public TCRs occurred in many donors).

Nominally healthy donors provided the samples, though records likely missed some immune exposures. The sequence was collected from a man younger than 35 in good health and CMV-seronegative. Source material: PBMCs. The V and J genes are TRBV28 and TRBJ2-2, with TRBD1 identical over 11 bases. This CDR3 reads CASSPHRDRGWGELFF. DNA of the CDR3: TGTGCCAGCAGTCCACACCGGGACAGGGGGTGGGGGGAGCTGTTTTTT.